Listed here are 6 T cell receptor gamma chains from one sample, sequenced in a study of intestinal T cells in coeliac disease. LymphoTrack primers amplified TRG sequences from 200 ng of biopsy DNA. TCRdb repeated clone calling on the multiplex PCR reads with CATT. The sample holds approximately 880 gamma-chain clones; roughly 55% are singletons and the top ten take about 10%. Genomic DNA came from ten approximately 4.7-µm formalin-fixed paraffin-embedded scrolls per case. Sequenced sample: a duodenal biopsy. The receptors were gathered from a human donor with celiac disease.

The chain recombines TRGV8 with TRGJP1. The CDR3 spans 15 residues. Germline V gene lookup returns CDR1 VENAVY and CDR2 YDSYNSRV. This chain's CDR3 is CAPGIPYTTGWFKIF. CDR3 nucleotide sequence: TGTGCACCTGGGATCCCATATACCACTGGTTGGTTCAAGATATTT.

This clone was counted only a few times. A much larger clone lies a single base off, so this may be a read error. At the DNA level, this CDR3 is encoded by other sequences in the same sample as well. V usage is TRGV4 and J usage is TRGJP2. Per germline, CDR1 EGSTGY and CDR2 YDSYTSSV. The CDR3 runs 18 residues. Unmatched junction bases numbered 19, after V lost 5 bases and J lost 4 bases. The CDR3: CATWVRCVTEVSDWIKTF. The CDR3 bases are TGTGCCACCTGGGTAAGGTGCGTCACGGAGGTTAGTGATTGGATCAAGACGTTT.

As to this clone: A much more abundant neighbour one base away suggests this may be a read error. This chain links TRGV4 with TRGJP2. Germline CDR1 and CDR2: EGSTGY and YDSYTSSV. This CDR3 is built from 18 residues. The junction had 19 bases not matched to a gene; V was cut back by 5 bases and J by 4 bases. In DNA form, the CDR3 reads TGTGCCACCTGGGTAAGGTGTGTCACGGGGGTTAGTGATTGGATCAAGACGTTT. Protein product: CATWVRCVTGVSDWIKTF.

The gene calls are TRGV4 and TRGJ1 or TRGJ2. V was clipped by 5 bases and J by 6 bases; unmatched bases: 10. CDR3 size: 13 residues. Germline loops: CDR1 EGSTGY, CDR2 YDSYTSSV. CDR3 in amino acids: CATWVCWIYKKLF. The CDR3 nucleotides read TGTGCCACCTGGGTATGCTGGATTTATAAGAAACTCTTT.

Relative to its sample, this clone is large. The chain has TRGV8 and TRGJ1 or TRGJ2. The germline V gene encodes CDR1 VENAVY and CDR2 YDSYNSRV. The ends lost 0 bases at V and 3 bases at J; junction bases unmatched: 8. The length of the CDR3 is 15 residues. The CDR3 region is CATWDRLIGYYKKLF. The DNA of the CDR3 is TGTGCCACCTGGGATAGGCTTATTGGTTATTATAAGAAACTCTTT.

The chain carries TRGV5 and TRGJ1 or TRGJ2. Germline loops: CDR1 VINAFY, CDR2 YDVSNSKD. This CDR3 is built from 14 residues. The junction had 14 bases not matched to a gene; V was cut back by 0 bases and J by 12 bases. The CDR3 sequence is CATWDRPPRLRKLF. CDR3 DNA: TGTGCCACCTGGGACAGGCCCCCACGTTTAAGGAAACTCTTT.